These 2 T cell receptor beta chains originate from one sample sequenced in a study of cytomegalovirus exposure and HLA in healthy donors. 60 Vbeta and 13 Jbeta primers were used in PCR. Profiling relied on immunoSEQ multiplex PCR, and the TCRdb table lists in-frame clones only, not all of them. The profile shows around 92,000 clones, about 85% of them singletons. The specimen sequenced was PBMCs. The receptors were gathered from a girl aged 2 to 10 in good health and CMV-seropositive.

This chain connects TRBV5-1 to TRBJ2-5; D gene unclear. This CDR3 has 12 residues. CDR1 and CDR2 (germline): SGHRS, YFSETQ. V dropped 0 bases and J dropped 5 bases, with 5 bases sitting between them. CDR3: CASSLDSETQYF. In DNA, the CDR3 is TGCGCCAGCAGCTTGGATTCTGAGACCCAGTACTTC.

The rearrangement joins TRBV7-2 to TRBJ2-5; no clear D gene. The V end lost 2 bases, the J end lost 4 bases, and 5 bases lay between the germline ends. This CDR3 has 12 residues. Germline V CDR1 and CDR2: SGHTA, FQGNSA. The CDR3 nucleotides read TGTGCCAGCAGCTTAAACAGAGAGACCCAGTACTTC. Encoded protein: CASSLNRETQYF.